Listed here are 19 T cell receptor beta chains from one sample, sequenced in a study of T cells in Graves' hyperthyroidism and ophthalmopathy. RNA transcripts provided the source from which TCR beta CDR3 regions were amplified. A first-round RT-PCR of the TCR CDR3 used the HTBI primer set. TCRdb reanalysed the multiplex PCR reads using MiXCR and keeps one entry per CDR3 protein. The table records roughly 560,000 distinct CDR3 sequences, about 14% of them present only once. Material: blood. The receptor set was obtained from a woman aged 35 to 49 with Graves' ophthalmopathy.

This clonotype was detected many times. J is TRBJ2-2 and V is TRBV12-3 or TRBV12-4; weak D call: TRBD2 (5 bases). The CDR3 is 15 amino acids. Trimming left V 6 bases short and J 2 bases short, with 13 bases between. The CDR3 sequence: CASSTDRTNTGELFF. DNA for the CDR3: TGTGCCAGCAGCACGGACCGGACTAACACCGGGGAGCTGTTTTTT.

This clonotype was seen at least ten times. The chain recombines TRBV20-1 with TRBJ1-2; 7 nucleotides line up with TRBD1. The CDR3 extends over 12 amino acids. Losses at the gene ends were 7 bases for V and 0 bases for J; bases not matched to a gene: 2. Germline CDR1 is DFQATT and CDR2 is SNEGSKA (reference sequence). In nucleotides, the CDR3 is TGCAGTGGCGGGACAGCTAACTATGGCTACACCTTC. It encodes CSGGTANYGYTF.

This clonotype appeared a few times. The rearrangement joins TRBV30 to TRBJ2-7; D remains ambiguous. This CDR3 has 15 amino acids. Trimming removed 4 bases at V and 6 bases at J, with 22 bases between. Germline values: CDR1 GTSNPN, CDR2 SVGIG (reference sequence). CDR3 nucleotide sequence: TGTGCCTGGACCCAAAGGGCTACCCAAAAGGGCGAGCAGTACTTC. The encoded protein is CAWTQRATQKGEQYF. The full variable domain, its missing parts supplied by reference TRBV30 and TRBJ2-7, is SQTIHQWPATLVQPVGSPLSLECTVEGTSNPNLYWYRQAAGRGLQLLFYSVGIGQISSEVPQNLSASRPQDRQFILSSKKLLLSDSGFYLCAWTQRATQKGEQYFGPGTRLTVT.

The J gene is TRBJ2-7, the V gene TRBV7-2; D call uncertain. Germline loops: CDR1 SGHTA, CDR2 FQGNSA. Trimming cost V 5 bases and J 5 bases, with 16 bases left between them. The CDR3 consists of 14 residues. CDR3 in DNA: TGTGCCAGCAGCCCTAGTCGTGTCGCGGACGAGCAGTACTTC. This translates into CASSPSRVADEQYF.

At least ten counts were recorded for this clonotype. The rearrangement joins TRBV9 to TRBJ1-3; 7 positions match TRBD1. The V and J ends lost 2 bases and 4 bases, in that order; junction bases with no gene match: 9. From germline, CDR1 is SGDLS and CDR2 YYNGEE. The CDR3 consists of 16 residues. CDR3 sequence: CASSVAGTASGNTIYF. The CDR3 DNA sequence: TGTGCCAGCAGCGTGGCCGGGACAGCATCCGGAAACACCATATATTTT.

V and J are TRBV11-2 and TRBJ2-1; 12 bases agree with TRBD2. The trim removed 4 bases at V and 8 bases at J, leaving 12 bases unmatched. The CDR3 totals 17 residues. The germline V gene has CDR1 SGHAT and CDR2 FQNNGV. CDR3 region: CASSSWTSGTGGDEQFF. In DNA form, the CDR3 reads TGTGCCAGCAGCTCCTGGACTAGCGGGACTGGCGGTGATGAGCAGTTCTTC.

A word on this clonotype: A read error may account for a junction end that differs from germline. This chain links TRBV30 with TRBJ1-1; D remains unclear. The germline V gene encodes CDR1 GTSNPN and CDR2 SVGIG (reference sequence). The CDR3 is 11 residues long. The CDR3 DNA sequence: TGTGCGTGGACCAGGTACACTGAAGCTTTCTTT. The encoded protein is CAWTRYTEAFF.

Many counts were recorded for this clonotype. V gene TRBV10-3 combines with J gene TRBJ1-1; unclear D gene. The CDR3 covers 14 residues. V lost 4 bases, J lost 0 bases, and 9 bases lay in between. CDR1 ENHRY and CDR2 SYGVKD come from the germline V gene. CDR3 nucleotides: TGTGCCATCAGTGCGAGACCGATGAACACTGAAGCTTTCTTT. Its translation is CAISARPMNTEAFF.

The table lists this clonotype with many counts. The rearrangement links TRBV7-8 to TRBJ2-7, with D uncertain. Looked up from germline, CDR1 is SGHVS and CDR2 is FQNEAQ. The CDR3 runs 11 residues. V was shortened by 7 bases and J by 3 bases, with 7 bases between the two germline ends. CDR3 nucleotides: TGTGCCAGCACAGGCAACTACGAGCAGTACTTC. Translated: CASTGNYEQYF.

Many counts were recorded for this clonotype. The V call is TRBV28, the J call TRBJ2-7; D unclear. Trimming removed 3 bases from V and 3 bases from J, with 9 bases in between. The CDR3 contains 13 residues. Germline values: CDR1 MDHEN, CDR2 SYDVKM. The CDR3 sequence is CASSFNSYYEQYF. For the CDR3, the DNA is TGTGCCAGCAGTTTTAACAGTTACTACGAGCAGTACTTC.

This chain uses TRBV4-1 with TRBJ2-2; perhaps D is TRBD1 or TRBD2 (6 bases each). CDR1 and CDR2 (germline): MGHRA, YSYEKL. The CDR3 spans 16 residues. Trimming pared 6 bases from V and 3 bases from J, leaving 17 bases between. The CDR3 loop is CASSRGGRGYTGELFF. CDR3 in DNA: TGCGCCAGCAGTCGAGGGGGTCGGGGGTACACCGGGGAGCTGTTTTTT.

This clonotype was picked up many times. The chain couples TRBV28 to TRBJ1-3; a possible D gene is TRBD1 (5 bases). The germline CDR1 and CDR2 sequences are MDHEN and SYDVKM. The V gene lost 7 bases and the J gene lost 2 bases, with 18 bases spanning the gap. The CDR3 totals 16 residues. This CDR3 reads CASTSRWGGAGNTIYF. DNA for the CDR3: TGTGCCAGCACCTCCCGGTGGGGGGGAGCTGGAAACACCATATATTTT.

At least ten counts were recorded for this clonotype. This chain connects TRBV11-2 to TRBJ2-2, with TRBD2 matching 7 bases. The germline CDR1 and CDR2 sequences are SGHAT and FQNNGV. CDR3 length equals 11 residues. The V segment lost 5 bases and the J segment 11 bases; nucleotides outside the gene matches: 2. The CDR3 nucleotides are TGTGCCAGCAGCCAGCGGGGAGAGCTGTTTTTT. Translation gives CASSQRGELFF.

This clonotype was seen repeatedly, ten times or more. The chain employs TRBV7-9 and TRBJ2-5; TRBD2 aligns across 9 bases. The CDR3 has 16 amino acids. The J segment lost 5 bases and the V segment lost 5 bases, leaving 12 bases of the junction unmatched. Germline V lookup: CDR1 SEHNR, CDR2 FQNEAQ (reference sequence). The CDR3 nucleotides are TGTGCCAGCAGCGGACGAAGACTAGCGGTTGCGGAGACCCAGTACTTC. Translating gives CASSGRRLAVAETQYF.

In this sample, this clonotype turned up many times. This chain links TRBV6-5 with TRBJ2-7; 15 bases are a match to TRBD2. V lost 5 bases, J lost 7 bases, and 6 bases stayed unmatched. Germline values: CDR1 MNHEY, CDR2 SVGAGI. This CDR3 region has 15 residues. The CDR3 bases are TGTGCCAGCAGTATCAGGGGACTAGCGGGAGGTGAGCAGTACTTC. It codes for CASSIRGLAGGEQYF.

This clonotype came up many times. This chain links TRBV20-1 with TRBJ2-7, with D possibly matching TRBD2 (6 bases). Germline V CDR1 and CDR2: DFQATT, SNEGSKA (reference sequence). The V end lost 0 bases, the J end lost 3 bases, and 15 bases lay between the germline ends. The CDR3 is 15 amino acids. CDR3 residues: CSARDQTGALYEQYF. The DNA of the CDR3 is TGCAGTGCTAGAGATCAGACGGGAGCCCTCTACGAGCAGTACTTC.

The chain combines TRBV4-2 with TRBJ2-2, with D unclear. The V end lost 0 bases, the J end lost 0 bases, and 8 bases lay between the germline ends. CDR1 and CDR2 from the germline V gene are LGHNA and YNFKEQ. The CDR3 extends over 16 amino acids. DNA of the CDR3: TGTGCCAGCAGCCAAGATCGGCTCGCGAACACCGGGGAGCTGTTTTTT. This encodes CASSQDRLANTGELFF.

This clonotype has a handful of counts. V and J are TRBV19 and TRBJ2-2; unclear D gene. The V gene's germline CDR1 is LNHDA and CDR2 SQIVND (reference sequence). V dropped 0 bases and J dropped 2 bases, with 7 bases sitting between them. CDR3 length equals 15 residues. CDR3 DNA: TGTGCCAGTAGTATAGATCGAGGTAACACCGGGGAGCTGTTTTTT. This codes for CASSIDRGNTGELFF.

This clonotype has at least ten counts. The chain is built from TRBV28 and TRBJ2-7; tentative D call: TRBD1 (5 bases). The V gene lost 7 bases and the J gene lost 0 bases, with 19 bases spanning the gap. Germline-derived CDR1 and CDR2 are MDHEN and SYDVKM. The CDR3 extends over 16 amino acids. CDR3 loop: CASTPLRQKSSYEQYF. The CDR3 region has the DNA TGTGCCAGCACCCCTCTCAGACAGAAGAGCTCCTACGAGCAGTACTTC.